A selection of T cell receptor beta chains follows, all from one sample in a study of identifying expanded T cells in peripheral blood. Assay used: immunoSEQ multiplex PCR; TCRdb lists only in-frame clones, some missing. The sample gives under 70,000 clones, around 87% of which show up once; around 4.8% is in the top ten. Sequenced material: blood. The source is a person aged 18-70 years in good health. Both conserved end residues are part of each CDR3. The order of the fields is J gene, V gene, D gene, clone size, CDR3 DNA, CDR3 protein. D genes are given only for firm matches. Only part of the rows carry a size: once, few, many, or a class if the clone is expanded.

TRBJ1-1 TRBV7-5 NA NA TGTGCCAGCAGCACGGGACCGGCAACTGAAGCTTTCTTT CASSTGPATEAFF
TRBJ2-7 TRBV28 NA NA TGTGCCAGCAGCCTAACCGGGACCGTAGCCTACGAGCAGTACTTC CASSLTGTVAYEQYF
TRBJ2-7 TRBV4-3 NA NA TGCGCCAGCAGCCAAGATTCGAGGGGGTCTCTGGAGCAGTACTTC CASSQDSRGSLEQYF
TRBJ2-7 TRBV5-4 NA once TGTGCCAGCAGCCGGGGGGGACAGAGCTCCTACGAGCAGTACTTC CASSRGGQSSYEQYF
TRBJ1-6 TRBV6-9 NA NA TGTGCCAGGCCCAAAGTGGGCAGAAGATTTCCTAATTCACCCCTCCACTTT CARPKVGRRFPNSPLHF
TRBJ2-7 TRBV28 NA NA TGTGCCAGCAGGATCGGGCAGGGGTGGGCCCACGAGCAGTACTTC CASRIGQGWAHEQYF
TRBJ1-1 TRBV28 NA NA TGTGCCAGCTCGACCTCCAGGCCCGGCTCCACTGAAGCTTTCTTT CASSTSRPGSTEAFF
TRBJ2-1 TRBV19 NA NA TGTGCCAGTAGTATGGGGGATAAGCAGTTCTTC CASSMGDKQFF
TRBJ1-5 TRBV19 NA NA TGTGCCAGTAAGGGGGAAGAGAGCAATCAGCCCCAGCATTTT CASKGEESNQPQHF
TRBJ2-3 TRBV6-5 NA NA TGTGCCAGCAGACCCTTTGGGTCCACAGATACGCAGTATTTT CASRPFGSTDTQYF
TRBJ1-1 TRBV6-5 TRBD1 NA TGTGCCAGCAGGGAGGACAGGGCTTCCACTGAAGCTTTCTTT CASREDRASTEAFF
TRBJ2-3 TRBV5-5 TRBD1 NA TGTGCCAGCAGAAACAGGGGGCCCACAGATACGCAGTATTTT CASRNRGPTDTQYF
TRBJ1-5 TRBV19 NA NA TGTGCCAGTAGTATAGGGGGAAGCAATCAGCCCCAGCATTTT CASSIGGSNQPQHF
TRBJ2-3 TRBV11-3 TRBD2 once TGTGCCAGCAGCCCGGGGACTAGCGGGAGGTCAGATACGCAGTATTTT CASSPGTSGRSDTQYF
TRBJ2-7 TRBV9 TRBD2 few TGTGCCAGCAGCGCTTCATGGAGCGGGGGGGCCTACGAGCAGTACTTC CASSASWSGGAYEQYF
TRBJ2-5 TRBV5-1 TRBD2 NA TGCGCCAGCGCTGAGGGACTAGCTAAGGAGACCCAGTACTTC CASAEGLAKETQYF